This T cell receptor beta chain originates from a study of T cells in Graves' hyperthyroidism and ophthalmopathy. CDR1 is DFQATT and CDR2 is SNEGSKA in the germline V gene (reference sequence). This CDR3 contains 17 residues. V was cut by 0 bases and J by 4 bases, with 21 bases left in between. The study's findings and limits: Peripheral blood also featured most of the thyroid clonotypes expanded above 0.001.

Template material for amplifying TCR beta CDR3 regions consisted of RNA transcripts. A set of HTBI primers served as the primers for a first-round RT-PCR of the TCR CDR3. TCRdb processed the multiplex PCR reads anew with MiXCR; each CDR3 protein has one entry. The table lists around 540,000 distinct CDR3 sequences, more than 45% of them singletons, with roughly 8.2% in the top ten. As regards this clonotype: Its antigen is not known.

The clonotype originates from a young woman with Graves' hyperthyroidism. The rearrangement uses TRBV20-1 and TRBJ1-2, with a tentative D call TRBD1 (5 bases). Sequencing used peripheral blood or thyroid tissue (not recorded which). In DNA, the CDR3 is TGCAGTGCTAGAGATCTCGAAGTTGGGGGACGGGGCTATGGCTACACCTTC. The encoded protein is CSARDLEVGGRGYGYTF.